One sample yielded the 5 T cell receptor beta chains listed below, sequenced in a study of T cells in Graves' hyperthyroidism and ophthalmopathy. Authors of the study amplified TCR beta CDR3 regions from RNA transcripts. The HTBI primer set was used in a first-round RT-PCR of the TCR CDR3. In TCRdb, the multiplex PCR reads were re-called with MiXCR into one record per CDR3 protein. The repertoire holds around 190,000 distinct CDR3 sequences, 15% to 20% seen once, with around 27% in the top ten. The specimen was blood. The receptors stem from a woman aged 45-65 years with Graves' hyperthyroidism.

The V gene is TRBV28, the J gene TRBJ1-5; D possibly corresponds to TRBD1 (5 bases). Germline V gives CDR1 MDHEN, CDR2 SYDVKM. The V and J ends lost 8 bases and 1 base respectively, with 12 bases between them. The CDR3 consists of 14 residues. CDR3 nucleotides: TGTGCCAGCGGGGAATCAGGGAGCAATCAGCCCCAGCATTTT. Its protein product is CASGESGSNQPQHF.

This clonotype showed up many times. The genes are TRBV7-9 and TRBJ2-3; 8 bases line up with TRBD1. V lost 5 bases, J lost 0 bases, and 1 base stayed unmatched. Germline CDR1 SEHNR, CDR2 FQNEAQ (reference sequence). CDR3 length: 14 amino acids. CDR3 coding DNA: TGTGCCAGCAGCCGGGACAGGAGCACAGATACGCAGTATTTT. Its protein product is CASSRDRSTDTQYF.

The chain links TRBV11-2 to TRBJ1-1; possibly TRBD1 for D (5 bases). Trimming removed 2 bases from V and 11 bases from J, with 9 bases in between. CDR3 length: 11 amino acids. Looked up from germline, CDR1 is SGHAT and CDR2 is FQNNGV. The chain's CDR3 is CASSLRGSAFF. The CDR3 coding sequence is TGTGCCAGCAGCTTAAGGGGTTCGGCTTTCTTT. The full variable domain, with the rest looked up from reference TRBV11-2 and TRBJ1-1, is EAGVAQSPRYKIIEKRQSVAFWCNPISGHATLYWYQQILGQGPKLLIQFQNNGVVDDSQLPKDRFSAERLKGVDSTLKIQPAKLEDSAVYLCASSLRGSAFFGQGTRLTVV.

This clonotype was observed at least ten times. This rearrangement joins TRBV7-9 to TRBJ2-5; 9 bases agree with TRBD2. The V gene's germline CDR1 is SEHNR and CDR2 FQNEAQ (reference sequence). Germline trimming cut 2 bases from V and 5 bases from J; bases unmatched to any gene: 6. There are 15 residues in the CDR3. As DNA, the CDR3 is TGTGCCAGCAGCTTAAAAAGACTAGCGGTGGAGACCCAGTACTTC. The encoded protein is CASSLKRLAVETQYF.

This clonotype was recorded many times. The CDR3 spells CASSLLGQGAYNEQFF. The CDR3 DNA follows: TGCGCCAGCAGCTTACTGGGACAGGGGGCCTACAATGAGCAGTTCTTC. The J gene is TRBJ2-1, the V gene TRBV5-1; TRBD1 matches 11 bases. This CDR3 has 16 amino acids. The ends lost 2 bases at V and 2 bases at J; junction bases unmatched: 3. Germline CDR1 SGHRS, CDR2 YFSETQ.